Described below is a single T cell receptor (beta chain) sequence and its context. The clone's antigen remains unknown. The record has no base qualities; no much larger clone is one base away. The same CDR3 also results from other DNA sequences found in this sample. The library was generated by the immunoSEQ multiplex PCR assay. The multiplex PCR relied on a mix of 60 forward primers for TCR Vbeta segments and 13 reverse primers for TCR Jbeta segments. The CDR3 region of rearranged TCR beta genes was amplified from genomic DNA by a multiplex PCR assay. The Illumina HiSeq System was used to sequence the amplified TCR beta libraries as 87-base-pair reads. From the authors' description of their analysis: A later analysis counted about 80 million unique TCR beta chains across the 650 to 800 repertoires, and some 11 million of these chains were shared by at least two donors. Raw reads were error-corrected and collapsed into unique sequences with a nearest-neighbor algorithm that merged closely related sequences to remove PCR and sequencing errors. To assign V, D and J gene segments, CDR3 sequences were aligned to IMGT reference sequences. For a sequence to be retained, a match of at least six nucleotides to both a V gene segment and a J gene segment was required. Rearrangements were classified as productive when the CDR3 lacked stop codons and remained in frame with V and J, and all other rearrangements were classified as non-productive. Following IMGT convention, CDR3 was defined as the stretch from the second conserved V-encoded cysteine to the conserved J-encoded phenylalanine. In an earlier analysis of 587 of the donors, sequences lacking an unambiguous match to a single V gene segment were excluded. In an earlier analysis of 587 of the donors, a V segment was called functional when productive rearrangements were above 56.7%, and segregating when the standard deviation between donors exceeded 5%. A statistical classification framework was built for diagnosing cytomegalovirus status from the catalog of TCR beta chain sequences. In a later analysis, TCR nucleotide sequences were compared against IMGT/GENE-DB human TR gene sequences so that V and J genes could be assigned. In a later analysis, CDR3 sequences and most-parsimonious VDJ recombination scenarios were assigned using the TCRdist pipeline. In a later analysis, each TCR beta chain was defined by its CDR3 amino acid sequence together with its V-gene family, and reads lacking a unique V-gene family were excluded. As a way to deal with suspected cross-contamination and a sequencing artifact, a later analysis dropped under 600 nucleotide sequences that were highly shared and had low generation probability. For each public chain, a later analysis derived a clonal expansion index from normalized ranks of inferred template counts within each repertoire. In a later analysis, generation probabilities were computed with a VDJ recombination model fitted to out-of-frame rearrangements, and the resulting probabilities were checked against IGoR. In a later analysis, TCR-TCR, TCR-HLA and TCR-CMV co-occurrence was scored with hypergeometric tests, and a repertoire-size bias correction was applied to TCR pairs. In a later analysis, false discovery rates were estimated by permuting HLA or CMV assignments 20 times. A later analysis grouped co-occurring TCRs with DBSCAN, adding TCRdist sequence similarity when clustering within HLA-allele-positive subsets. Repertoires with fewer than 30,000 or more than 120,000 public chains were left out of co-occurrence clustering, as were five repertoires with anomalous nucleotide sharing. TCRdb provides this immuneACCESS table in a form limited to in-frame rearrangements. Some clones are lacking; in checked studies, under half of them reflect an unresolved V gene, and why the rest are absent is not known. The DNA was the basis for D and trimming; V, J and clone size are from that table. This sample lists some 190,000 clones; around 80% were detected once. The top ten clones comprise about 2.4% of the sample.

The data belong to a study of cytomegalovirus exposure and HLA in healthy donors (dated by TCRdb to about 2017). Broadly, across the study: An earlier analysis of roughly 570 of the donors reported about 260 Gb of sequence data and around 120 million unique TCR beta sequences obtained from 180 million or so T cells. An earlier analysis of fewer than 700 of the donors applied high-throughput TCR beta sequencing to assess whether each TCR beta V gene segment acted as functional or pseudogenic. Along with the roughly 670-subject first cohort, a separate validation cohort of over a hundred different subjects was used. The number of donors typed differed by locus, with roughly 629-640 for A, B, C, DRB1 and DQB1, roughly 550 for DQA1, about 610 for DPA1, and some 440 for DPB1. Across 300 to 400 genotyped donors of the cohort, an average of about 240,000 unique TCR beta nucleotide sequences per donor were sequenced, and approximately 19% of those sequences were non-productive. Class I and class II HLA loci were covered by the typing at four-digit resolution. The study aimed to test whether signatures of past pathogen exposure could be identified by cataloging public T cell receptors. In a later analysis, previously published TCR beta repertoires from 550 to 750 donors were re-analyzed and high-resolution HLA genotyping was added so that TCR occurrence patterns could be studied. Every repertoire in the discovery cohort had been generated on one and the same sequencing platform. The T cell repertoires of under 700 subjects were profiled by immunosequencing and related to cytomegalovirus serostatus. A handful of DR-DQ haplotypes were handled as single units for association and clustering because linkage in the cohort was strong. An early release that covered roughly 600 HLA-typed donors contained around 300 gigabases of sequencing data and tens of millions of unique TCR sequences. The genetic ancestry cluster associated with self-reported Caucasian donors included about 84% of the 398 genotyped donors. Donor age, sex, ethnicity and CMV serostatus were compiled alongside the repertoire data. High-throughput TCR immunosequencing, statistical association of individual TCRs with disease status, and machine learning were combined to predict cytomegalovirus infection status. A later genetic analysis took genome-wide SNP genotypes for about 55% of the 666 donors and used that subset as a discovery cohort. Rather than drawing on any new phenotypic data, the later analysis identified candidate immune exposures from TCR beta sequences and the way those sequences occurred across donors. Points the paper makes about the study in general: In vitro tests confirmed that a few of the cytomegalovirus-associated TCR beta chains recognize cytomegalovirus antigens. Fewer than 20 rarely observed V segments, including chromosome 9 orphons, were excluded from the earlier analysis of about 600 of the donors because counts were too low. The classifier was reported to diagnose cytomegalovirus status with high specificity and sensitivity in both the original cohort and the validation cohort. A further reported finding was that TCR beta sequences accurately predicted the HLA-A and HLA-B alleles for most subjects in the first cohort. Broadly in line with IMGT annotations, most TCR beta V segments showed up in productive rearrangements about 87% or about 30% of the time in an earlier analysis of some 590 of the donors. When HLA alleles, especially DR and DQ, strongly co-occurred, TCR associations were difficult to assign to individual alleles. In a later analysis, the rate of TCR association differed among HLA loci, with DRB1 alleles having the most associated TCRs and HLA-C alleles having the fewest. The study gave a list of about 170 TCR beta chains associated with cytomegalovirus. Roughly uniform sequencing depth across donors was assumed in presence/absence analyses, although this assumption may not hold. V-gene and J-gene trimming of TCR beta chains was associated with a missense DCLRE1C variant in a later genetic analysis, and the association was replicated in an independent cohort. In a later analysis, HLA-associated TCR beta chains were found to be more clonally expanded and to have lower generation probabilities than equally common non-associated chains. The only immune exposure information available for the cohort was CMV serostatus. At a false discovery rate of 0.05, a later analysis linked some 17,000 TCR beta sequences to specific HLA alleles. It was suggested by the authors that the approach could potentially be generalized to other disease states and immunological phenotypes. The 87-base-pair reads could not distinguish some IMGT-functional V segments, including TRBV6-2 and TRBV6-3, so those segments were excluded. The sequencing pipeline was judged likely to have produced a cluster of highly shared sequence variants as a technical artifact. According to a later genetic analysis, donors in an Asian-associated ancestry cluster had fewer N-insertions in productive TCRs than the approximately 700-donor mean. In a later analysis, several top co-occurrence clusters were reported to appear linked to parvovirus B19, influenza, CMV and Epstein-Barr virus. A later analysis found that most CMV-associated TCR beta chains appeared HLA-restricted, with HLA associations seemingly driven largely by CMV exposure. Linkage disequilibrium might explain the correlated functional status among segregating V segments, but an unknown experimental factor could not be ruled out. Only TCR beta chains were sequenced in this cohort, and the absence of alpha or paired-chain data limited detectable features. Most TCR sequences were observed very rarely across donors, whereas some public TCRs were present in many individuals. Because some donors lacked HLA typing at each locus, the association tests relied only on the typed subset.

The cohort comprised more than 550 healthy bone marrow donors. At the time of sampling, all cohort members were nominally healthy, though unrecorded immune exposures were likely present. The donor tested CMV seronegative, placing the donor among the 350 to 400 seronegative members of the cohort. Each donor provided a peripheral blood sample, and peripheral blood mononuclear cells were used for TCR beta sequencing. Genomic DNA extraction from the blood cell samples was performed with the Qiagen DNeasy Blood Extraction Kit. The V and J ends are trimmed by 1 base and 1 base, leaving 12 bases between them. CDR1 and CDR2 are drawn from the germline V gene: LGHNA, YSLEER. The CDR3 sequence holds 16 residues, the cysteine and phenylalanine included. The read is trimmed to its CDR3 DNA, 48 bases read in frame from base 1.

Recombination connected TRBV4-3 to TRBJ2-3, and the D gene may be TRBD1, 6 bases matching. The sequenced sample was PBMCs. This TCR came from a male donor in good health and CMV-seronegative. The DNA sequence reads TGCGCCAGCAGCCAAGCGTCGTCAGGGGGCACAGATACGCAGTATTTT. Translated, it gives CASSQASSGGTDTQYF.